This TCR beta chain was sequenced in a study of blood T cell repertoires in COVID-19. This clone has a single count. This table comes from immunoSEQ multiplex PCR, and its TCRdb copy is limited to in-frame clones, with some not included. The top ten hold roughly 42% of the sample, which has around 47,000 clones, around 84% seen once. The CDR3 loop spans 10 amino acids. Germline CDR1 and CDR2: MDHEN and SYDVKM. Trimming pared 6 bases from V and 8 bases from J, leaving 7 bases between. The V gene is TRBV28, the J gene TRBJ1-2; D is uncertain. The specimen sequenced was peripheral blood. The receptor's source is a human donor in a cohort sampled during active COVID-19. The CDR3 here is CASSSKGYTF. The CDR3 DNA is TGTGCCAGCAGCAGTAAGGGCTACACCTTC.